This record looks at one T cell receptor (beta chain) sequence and its context. The protocol was immunoSEQ multiplex PCR, while the TCRdb copy is restricted to in-frame clones and leaves out a portion. The sample yields about 430,000 clones, more than 70% seen once. Participants spanned ages 18 to 89 years and resided in fewer than 30 US areas. The source of the sample is a study of blood T cell repertoires in COVID-19. The CDR3 extends over 16 amino acids. The V gene's germline CDR1 is SGDLS and CDR2 YYNGEE. Unmatched junction bases numbered 2, after V lost 3 bases and J lost 0 bases. Sequencing was done on a sample of PBMCs or T cells enriched from blood (not recorded which). This sequence joins TRBV9 and TRBJ2-2; 10 bases match TRBD2. This clonotype originated in a woman aged 18-35 years who had been exposed to COVID-19. The CDR3, as DNA: TGTGCCAGCAGCGCAGCGGGGGGGTCGAACACCGGGGAGCTGTTTTTT. Translation gives CASSAAGGSNTGELFF.